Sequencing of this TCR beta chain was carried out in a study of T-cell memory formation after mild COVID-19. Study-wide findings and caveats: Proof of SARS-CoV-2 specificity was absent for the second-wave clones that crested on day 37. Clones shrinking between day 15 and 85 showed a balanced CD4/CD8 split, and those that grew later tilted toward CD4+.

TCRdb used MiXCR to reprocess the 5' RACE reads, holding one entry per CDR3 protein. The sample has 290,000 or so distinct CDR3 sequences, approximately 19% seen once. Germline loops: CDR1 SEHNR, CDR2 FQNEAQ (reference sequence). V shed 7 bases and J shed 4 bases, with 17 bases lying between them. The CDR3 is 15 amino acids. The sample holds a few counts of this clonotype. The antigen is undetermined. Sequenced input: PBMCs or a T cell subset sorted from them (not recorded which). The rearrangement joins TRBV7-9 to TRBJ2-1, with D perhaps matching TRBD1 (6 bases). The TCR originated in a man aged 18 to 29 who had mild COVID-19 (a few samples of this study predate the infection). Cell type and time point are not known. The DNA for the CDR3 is TGTGCCAGCATGTCGACACAGGGAACATACAATGAGCAGTTCTTC. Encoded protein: CASMSTQGTYNEQFF.